Listed below are T cell receptor beta chains from one sample, sequenced in a study of graft-versus-host responses after intestinal transplantation. Generated by immunoSEQ multiplex PCR, the TCRdb table keeps only in-frame clones and is missing some. The sample contains roughly 9,600 clones, about 76% of which appear only once. Here the sequenced sample was ileum tissue, taken about 440 days after intestinal transplantation. The receptors were gathered from a human patient who received an intestinal transplant, so some T cells may come from the graft donor. CDR3s include the opening cysteine and the closing phenylalanine or tryptophan. D genes are given only for firm matches.

V gene,J gene,D gene,CDR3 DNA,CDR3 protein
TRBV9,TRBJ2-3,TRBD2,TGTGCCAGCAGCCCACGGACTAGCGGGGGAGCAGATACGCAGTATTTT,CASSPRTSGGADTQYF
TRBV6-5,TRBJ2-1,NA,TGTGCCAGCAGTTGGGGAAGAGCCCTCTACAATGAGCAGTTCTTC,CASSWGRALYNEQFF
TRBV14,TRBJ1-6,NA,TGTGCCAGCAGCCAAGCGCAGGGGAGTTCACCCCTCCACTTT,CASSQAQGSSPLHF
TRBV5-5,TRBJ1-2,NA,TGTGCCAGCAGCTTCCATGGGCGCCGCTATGGCTACACCTTC,CASSFHGRRYGYTF
TRBV5-1,TRBJ2-2,TRBD1,TGCGCCAGCAGCTTACAGGGGGCGGGAACCGGGGAGCTGTTTTTT,CASSLQGAGTGELFF
TRBV18,TRBJ1-1,NA,TGTGCCAGCTCATCAAACCGGGACGCTGGGTTTGGGGCTTTCTTT,CASSSNRDAGFGAFF
TRBV6-6,TRBJ2-5,NA,TGTGCCAGCAACAACGGGGCATCACAGGGGGGGGCCCAGTACTTC,CASNNGASQGGAQYF
TRBV2,TRBJ2-4,NA,TGTGCCAGCAGTTCCTCGGGCCAGGGAAACATTCAGTACTTC,CASSSSGQGNIQYF
TRBV14,TRBJ2-2,NA,TGTGCCAGCAGCCAAGGGGGCGGGGAGCTGTTTTTT,CASSQGGGELFF
TRBV7-9,TRBJ1-2,NA,TGTGCCAGCAGCTTAGAGGCGACCCGCTACACCTTC,CASSLEATRYTF
TRBV5-1,TRBJ1-5,NA,TGCGCCAGCAGCTTGGGGGCAGGGAATCAGCCCCAGCATTTT,CASSLGAGNQPQHF
TRBV7-9,TRBJ2-7,NA,TGTGCCAGCAGCGCCTCCTACGAGCAGTACTTC,CASSASYEQYF
TRBV10-3,TRBJ1-3,TRBD1,TGTGCCATCAGTCAGGGGGCGAGAAACACCATATATTTT,CAISQGARNTIYF